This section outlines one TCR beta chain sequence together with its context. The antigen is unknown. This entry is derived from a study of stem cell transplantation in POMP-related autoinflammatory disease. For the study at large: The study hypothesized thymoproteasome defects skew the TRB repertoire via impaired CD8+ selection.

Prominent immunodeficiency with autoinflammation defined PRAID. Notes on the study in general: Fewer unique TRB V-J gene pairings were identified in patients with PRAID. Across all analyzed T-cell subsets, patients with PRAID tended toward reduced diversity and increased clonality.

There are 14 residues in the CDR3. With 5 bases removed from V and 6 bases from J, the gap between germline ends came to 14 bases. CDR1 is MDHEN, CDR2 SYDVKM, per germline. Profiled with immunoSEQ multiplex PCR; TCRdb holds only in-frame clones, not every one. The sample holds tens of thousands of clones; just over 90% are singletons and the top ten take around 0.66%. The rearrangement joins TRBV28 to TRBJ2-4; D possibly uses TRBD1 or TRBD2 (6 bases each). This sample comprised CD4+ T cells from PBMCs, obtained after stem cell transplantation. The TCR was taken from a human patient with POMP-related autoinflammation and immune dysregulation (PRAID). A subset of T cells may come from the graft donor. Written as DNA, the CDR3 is TGTGCCAGCAGTACCAGGAGGGGGATAAACATTCAGTACTTC. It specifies CASSTRRGINIQYF.